The 4 T cell receptor beta chains reported below all come from one sample, sequenced in a study of technical replicates of blood from a few donors. Profiling relied on immunoSEQ multiplex PCR, and the TCRdb table lists in-frame clones only, not all of them. Altogether around 92,000 clones are present, about 96% being singletons, with the ten largest covering 0.21%. The source material was T cells isolated from PBMCs. These receptors all stem from a human donor in good health.

The gene calls are TRBV28 and TRBJ1-5; D perhaps matches TRBD1 (6 bases). The ends were cut back, 7 bases at V and 0 bases at J, with 13 bases in the middle. Germline CDR1 is MDHEN and CDR2 is SYDVKM. The CDR3 loop spans 15 amino acids. CDR3 amino acids: CASIGQLNSNQPQHF. The CDR3 DNA follows: TGTGCCAGCATAGGACAGCTTAATAGCAATCAGCCCCAGCATTTT.

The gene calls are TRBV5-1 and TRBJ1-3; D perhaps matches TRBD1 (6 bases). CDR1 is SGHRS and CDR2 is YFSETQ in the germline V gene. This CDR3 is 14 amino acids long. Trimming shortened V by 4 bases and J by 2 bases, and 10 bases separated the two germline ends. The CDR3 DNA is TGCGCCAGCAGCCGCCGGGACACTGGAAACACCATATATTTT. It specifies CASSRRDTGNTIYF.

This clone came up once. This chain joins TRBV5-1 and TRBJ2-2, with TRBD2 matching 14 bases. The germline CDR1 and CDR2 sequences are SGHRS and YFSETQ. J gave up 6 bases and V 4 bases, and 5 bases lay outside the gene matches. CDR3 length: 16 residues. CDR3 sequence reads: CASSQGLAGAAGELFF. The CDR3 coding sequence is TGCGCCAGCAGCCAGGGACTAGCGGGAGCCGCCGGGGAGCTGTTTTTT.

V and J are TRBV28 and TRBJ2-7; tentatively, D is TRBD2 (5 bases). Between the trimmed V and J ends, which lost 6 bases and 0 bases, there was a span of 6 bases. Germline V gives CDR1 MDHEN, CDR2 SYDVKM. The CDR3 is 12 amino acids. CDR3 in amino acids: CASRSGSYEQYF. CDR3 nucleotides: TGTGCCAGCAGAAGCGGCTCCTACGAGCAGTACTTC.